This TCR beta chain originates from a study of blood T cell dynamics during melanoma immunotherapy. The time point was: pre-treatment baseline. Study results and limitations: At W3, later disease-control patients showed bifurcated PBMC repertoire changes, unlike progressors. The study could not tell melanoma-specific clones from general immune activation.

On this clone: What it binds is unknown.

The repertoire was sequenced with immunoSEQ multiplex PCR; TCRdb's copy has only in-frame clones and lacks some. The data contain around 10,000 clones, less than 90% of them singletons. Germline assignment: CDR1 MGHRA and CDR2 YSYEKL. The CDR3 sequence is 15 residues long. With 2 bases clipped from V and 2 bases from J, the junction kept 3 bases outside the gene matches. The genes are TRBV4-1 and TRBJ2-7; 10 bases line up with TRBD1. This receptor was identified in a human donor with melanoma. The sample was blood, taken from a patient treated with checkpoint blockade. This CDR3 is CASSQWGQGTYEQYF. The CDR3 DNA sequence: TGCGCCAGCAGCCAATGGGGACAGGGGACCTACGAGCAGTACTTC.